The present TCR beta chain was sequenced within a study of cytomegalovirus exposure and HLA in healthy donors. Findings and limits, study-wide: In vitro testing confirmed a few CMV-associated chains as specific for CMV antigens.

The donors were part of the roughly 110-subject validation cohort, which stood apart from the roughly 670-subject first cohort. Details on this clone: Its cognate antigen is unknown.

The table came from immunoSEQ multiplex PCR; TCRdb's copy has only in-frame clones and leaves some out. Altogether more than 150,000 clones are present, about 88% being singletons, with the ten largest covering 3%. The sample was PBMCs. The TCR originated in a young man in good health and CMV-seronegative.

The CDR3: CASSDLRNTGELFF. The CDR3 DNA sequence: TGTGCCAGCAGTGATCTCAGGAACACCGGGGAGCTGTTTTTT. This chain links TRBV25-1 with TRBJ2-2; D uncertain. The CDR3 is 14 residues long. CDR1 and CDR2 from the germline V gene are MGHDK and SYGVNS. Trimming left V 3 bases short and J 1 base short, with 6 bases between.